This TCR beta chain derives from a study of cytomegalovirus exposure and HLA in healthy donors (dated by TCRdb to about 2017). With regard to the full study: An earlier analysis of roughly 630 of the donors reported 250 to 300 Gb of sequence data and 117 million unique TCR beta sequences from roughly 200 million T cells. High-throughput TCR immunosequencing, statistical association of individual TCRs with disease status, and machine learning were combined to predict cytomegalovirus infection status. The study profiled the T cell repertoires of some 610 subjects by immunosequencing and related them to cytomegalovirus serostatus. Besides the first cohort of hundreds of subjects, a separate validation cohort made up of 120 or so different subjects was used. The number of donors typed differed by locus, with roughly 629-640 for A, B, C, DRB1 and DQB1, approximately 500 for DQA1, about 610 for DPA1, and over 400 for DPB1. A later genetic analysis used genome-wide SNP genotypes for about 60% of the roughly 670 donors, treating that subset as a discovery cohort. The genetic ancestry cluster associated with self-reported Caucasian donors included 81% of the 350 to 500 genotyped donors. Because of strong linkage in the cohort, roughly 5 DR-DQ haplotypes were treated as single units for association and clustering. An earlier analysis of around 640 of the donors used high-throughput TCR beta sequencing to judge whether each TCR beta V gene segment behaved as functional or pseudogenic. In a later analysis, previously published TCR beta repertoires from hundreds of donors were re-analyzed and high-resolution HLA genotyping was added so that TCR occurrence patterns could be studied. Every discovery cohort repertoire had been produced on one sequencing platform. An early release covering about 600 HLA-typed donors comprised approximately 300 gigabases of sequencing data and around 86 million unique TCR sequences. Rather than using new phenotypic data, the later analysis identified candidate immune exposures from TCR beta sequences and from how often those sequences occurred across donors. Alongside the repertoire data, information on donor age, sex, ethnicity and CMV serostatus was compiled. The study aimed to test whether signatures of past pathogen exposure could be identified by cataloging public T cell receptors. Among 398 genotyped donors of the cohort, an average of approximately 240,000 unique TCR beta nucleotide sequences were sequenced per donor, roughly 18% of them non-productive. Both class I and class II loci were covered by HLA typing, at four-digit resolution. Study-wide conclusions, independent of this receptor: A later analysis reported that several top co-occurrence clusters appeared linked to parvovirus B19, influenza, CMV and Epstein-Barr virus. In an earlier analysis of 587 of the donors, most TCR beta V segments appeared in productive rearrangements about 90% or about 30% of the time, broadly matching IMGT annotations. The classifier was reported to diagnose cytomegalovirus status with high specificity and sensitivity in both the original and validation cohorts. A total of 150 or so TCR beta chains were listed by the study as associated with cytomegalovirus. Linkage disequilibrium might explain the correlated functional status among segregating V segments, but an unknown experimental factor could not be excluded. In a later genetic analysis, fewer N-insertions in productive TCRs were reported among donors in an Asian-associated ancestry cluster than the 666-donor mean. An association between a missense DCLRE1C variant and V-gene and J-gene trimming of TCR beta chains was found in a later genetic analysis and replicated in an independent cohort. Sequencing depth was assumed to be roughly uniform across donors in the presence/absence analyses, though that assumption may not hold. Because some donors lacked HLA typing at each locus, the association tests relied only on the typed subset. The cohort was sequenced for TCR beta chains only, and without alpha or paired-chain data the features that could be detected were limited. CMV serostatus was the only immune exposure information available for the cohort. In a later analysis, HLA-associated TCR beta chains were found to be more clonally expanded and to have lower generation probabilities than equally common non-associated chains. Some IMGT-functional V segments, including TRBV6-2 and TRBV6-3, could not be told apart with the 87-base-pair reads, so those segments were excluded. A cluster of highly shared sequence variants was judged likely to represent a technical artifact of the sequencing pipeline. In vitro tests confirmed that a few of the cytomegalovirus-associated TCR beta chains recognize cytomegalovirus antigens. Assigning TCR associations to individual alleles was difficult when HLA alleles, especially DR and DQ, strongly co-occurred. The authors suggested that the approach could potentially be extended to other disease states and immunological phenotypes. In a later analysis, 16,951 TCR beta sequences were associated with specific HLA alleles at a false discovery rate of 0.05. In a later analysis, TCR association rates were found to vary across HLA loci, with the most associated TCRs seen for DRB1 alleles and the fewest for HLA-C alleles. Because counts were too low, some 16 rarely observed V segments, including chromosome 9 orphons, were excluded from the earlier analysis of 587 of the donors. A further reported finding was that TCR beta sequences accurately predicted the HLA-A and HLA-B alleles for most subjects in the first cohort. Across donors, most TCR sequences were observed very rarely, whereas some public TCRs were present in many individuals. According to a later analysis, most CMV-associated TCR beta chains appeared to be HLA-restricted, and the HLA associations seemed to be driven largely by CMV exposure.

A remark on this clone: No cognate antigen has been identified for it. Base qualities are not provided; no much larger clone lies one nucleotide away.

V drops 4 bases and J drops 5 bases, leaving 14 bases in between. Sequences SGDLS (CDR1) and YYNGEE (CDR2) are obtained from the germline V gene. Measured from the cysteine to the phenylalanine, the CDR3 is 14 residues long. CDR3 DNA is the only sequence kept; it has 42 bases, read in frame from the first base. The library was obtained by the immunoSEQ multiplex PCR assay. A mixture of 60 forward primers for TCR Vbeta segments and 13 reverse primers for TCR Jbeta segments was used in the multiplex PCR. The CDR3 region of rearranged TCR beta genes was amplified from genomic DNA by a multiplex PCR assay. On the Illumina HiSeq System, the amplified TCR beta libraries were sequenced as 87-base-pair reads. As for the authors' bioinformatics: A later analysis counted about 76 million unique TCR beta chains across the 670 or so repertoires, and some 11 million of these chains were shared by at least two donors. To remove PCR and sequencing errors, raw reads were error-corrected and collapsed into unique sequences using a nearest-neighbor algorithm that merged closely related sequences. V, D and J gene segments were assigned by aligning CDR3 sequences to IMGT reference sequences. For a sequence to be retained, a match of at least six nucleotides to both a V gene segment and a J gene segment was required. A rearrangement was called productive if the CDR3 had no stop codons and remained in frame with V and J, and every other rearrangement was called non-productive. CDR3 was defined by IMGT convention, running from the second conserved V-encoded cysteine to the conserved J-encoded phenylalanine. The earlier analysis of about 620 of the donors excluded sequences that lacked an unambiguous match to a single V gene segment. In an earlier analysis of approximately 590 of the donors, a V segment was called functional when productive rearrangements were above 56.7%, and segregating when the standard deviation between donors exceeded 5%. A statistical classification framework was developed to diagnose cytomegalovirus status using the catalog of TCR beta chain sequences. V and J gene assignment, in a later analysis, came from comparing TCR nucleotide sequences with IMGT/GENE-DB human TR gene sequences. In a later analysis, CDR3 sequences and most-parsimonious VDJ recombination scenarios were assigned using the TCRdist pipeline. In a later analysis, every TCR beta chain was defined by the combination of its CDR3 amino acid sequence and its V-gene family, and reads without a unique V-gene family were dropped. As a way to deal with suspected cross-contamination and a sequencing artifact, a later analysis dropped 450 to 600 nucleotide sequences that were highly shared and had low generation probability. For each public chain, a later analysis derived a clonal expansion index from normalized ranks of inferred template counts within each repertoire. A later analysis computed generation probabilities with a VDJ recombination model fitted to out-of-frame rearrangements, and checked the results against IGoR. A later analysis scored TCR-TCR, TCR-HLA and TCR-CMV co-occurrence with hypergeometric tests, applying a repertoire-size bias correction to TCR pairs. To estimate false discovery rates, a later analysis permuted the HLA or CMV assignments 20 times. In a later analysis, co-occurring TCRs were grouped using DBSCAN, with TCRdist sequence similarity added in when clustering inside HLA-allele-positive subsets. Co-occurrence clustering excluded repertoires with fewer than 30,000 or more than 120,000 public chains, plus five with anomalous nucleotide sharing. The table comes from immuneACCESS by way of TCRdb, which keeps in-frame sequences with V and J called. Part of the clones is missing from these tables; in studies checked, under half for an unresolved V gene and the rest for unknown reasons. V, J and clone size are those of that table, while D and trimming were read from the DNA. For this sample the table gives 120,000 or so clones, of which roughly 80% were detected only once. Of the sample, 2% to 2.5% falls within the top ten clones.

The cohort consisted of 650 to 850 healthy bone marrow donors. At the time of sampling, every cohort member was nominally healthy, though immune exposures that went unrecorded were likely present. The donor was CMV seronegative and belonged to the group of 350 to 400 seronegative cohort members. A peripheral blood sample was provided by each donor, and peripheral blood mononuclear cells were used for TCR beta sequencing. The Qiagen DNeasy Blood Extraction Kit was used to extract genomic DNA from the blood cell samples. Sequencing was carried out using PBMCs. Rearrangement joined TRBV9 to TRBJ2-3, and possibly TRBD1, on 5 matching bases. The TCR was taken from a man aged 30 to 39 in good health and CMV-seronegative. CDR3 sequence: CASSIQGEGDTQYF. The bases are TGTGCCAGCAGCATTCAGGGTGAAGGAGATACGCAGTATTTT.